This T cell receptor beta chain was sequenced during a study of blood T cell repertoires in COVID-19. In the study overall: Samples taken during acute and convalescent COVID-19 were collected in the United States, Italy and Spain. In each case, the material was cDNA or gDNA derived from T cells, B-cell-depleted T cells, or PBMCs.

Source study methods: Quantification of nucleated cells was approximated via reference gene primer amplification. Data came from immunoSEQ multiplex PCR; TCRdb stores just in-frame clones and leaves some out. D and trimming come from the DNA, and the V and J calls and clone size come from that table. The sample has around 100,000 clones, approximately 91% seen once. The CDR3 spans 18 residues. V was clipped by 2 bases and J by 0 bases; unmatched bases: 12. What was sequenced was peripheral blood. This rearrangement joins TRBV23-1 to TRBJ2-7; TRBD1 matches at 8 bases. TRBV23-1 belongs to the ORF category, with a function that is uncertain. The receptor was isolated from a woman aged 70 to 79 who had recovered from COVID-19. The CDR3 DNA sequence: TGCGCCAGCAGTCAAGGCTCCTCTCGACAGGGGAGCTCCTACGAGCAGTACTTC. It yields the protein CASSQGSSRQGSSYEQYF.